One sample yielded the 32 T cell receptor beta chains listed below, sequenced in a study of blood T cell repertoires in COVID-19. The table came from immunoSEQ multiplex PCR; TCRdb's copy has only in-frame clones and leaves some out. The data contain fewer than 350,000 clones, under 90% of them seen just once; the ten biggest clones take up approximately 5.5%. The specimen sequenced was PBMCs or T cells enriched from blood (not recorded which). The source of these receptors is a man aged 60 to 75 who had recovered from COVID-19.

This chain uses TRBV20-1 with TRBJ2-1, with 7 bases matching TRBD2. The CDR3 sequence is 14 residues long. After removal of 3 bases from V and 3 bases from J, the junction contained 5 bases not matched to a gene. Germline V lookup: CDR1 DFQATT, CDR2 SNEGSKA (reference sequence). CDR3 sequence: CSASSLAVYNEQFF. The CDR3 nucleotides are TGCAGTGCTAGTTCCCTAGCGGTCTACAATGAGCAGTTCTTC.

The chain has TRBV25-1 and TRBJ1-6; D may be TRBD1 (5 bases). CDR3 length: 15 amino acids. V was pared by 3 bases and J by 4 bases, with 10 bases between. Germline V gene sequence: CDR1 MGHDK, CDR2 SYGVNS. The CDR3 DNA follows: TGTGCCAGCAGTGACCCCCAGGGTTATAATTCACCCCTCCACTTT. Protein: CASSDPQGYNSPLHF.

As DNA, the CDR3 is TGTGCCAGCAGCTTCGGACAGGGCCAAGAGACCCAGTACTTC. Amino acids: CASSFGQGQETQYF. The genes are TRBV7-2 and TRBJ2-5; 8 nucleotides agree with TRBD1. CDR1 is SGHTA, CDR2 FQGNSA, per germline. CDR3 size: 14 residues. After removal of 3 bases from V and 1 base from J, the junction contained 1 base not matched to a gene. Full variable domain (outside the CDR3, taken from reference TRBV7-2 and TRBJ2-5): GAGVSQSPSNKVTEKGKDVELRCDPISGHTALYWYRQSLGQGLEFLIYFQGNSAPDKSGLPSDRFSAERTGGSVSTLTIQRTQQEDSAVYLCASSFGQGQETQYFGPGTRLLVL.

CDR3 sequence (DNA): TGTGCCAGCAGCCCCCGACAGGGGGCCCAGGGGGAGCTGTTTTTT. This sequence encodes CASSPRQGAQGELFF. The V gene is TRBV7-6, the J gene TRBJ2-2, with 10 nucleotides matching TRBD1. The CDR3 extends over 15 amino acids. Unmatched junction bases numbered 8, after V lost 5 bases and J lost 8 bases. Looked up from germline, CDR1 is SGHVS and CDR2 is FNYEAQ.

This clone was picked up one time. This chain links TRBV3-1 (or the pseudogene TRBV3-2) with TRBJ2-4; 8 bases are a match to TRBD1. Germline CDR1 is LGHDT and CDR2 is YNNKEL (reference sequence). With 1 base clipped from V and 2 bases from J, the junction kept 4 bases outside the gene matches. CDR3 size: 16 residues. The CDR3 spells CASSQAPGGTKNIQYF. CDR3 in DNA: TGTGCCAGCAGCCAAGCCCCAGGGGGCACCAAAAACATTCAGTACTTC.

This chain connects TRBV19 to TRBJ1-1; the match to TRBD1 covers 8 bases. The CDR3 consists of 15 residues. The J segment lost 0 bases and the V segment lost 6 bases, leaving 6 bases of the junction unmatched. The germline V gene has CDR1 LNHDA and CDR2 SQIVND (reference sequence). The CDR3 protein is CASRPQQGVNTEAFF. The CDR3 nucleotides read TGTGCCAGTAGGCCCCAACAGGGGGTGAACACTGAAGCTTTCTTT. The whole variable domain, remainder taken from reference TRBV19 and TRBJ1-1, is DGGITQSPKYLFRKEGQNVTLSCEQNLNHDAMYWYRQDPGQGLRLIYYSQIVNDFQKGDIAEGYSVSREKKESFPLTVTSAQKNPTAFYLCASRPQQGVNTEAFFGQGTRLTVV.

The chain couples TRBV9 to TRBJ2-2, with D perhaps TRBD2 (6 bases). The length of the CDR3 is 16 residues. CDR1 is SGDLS, CDR2 YYNGEE, per germline. The germline V and J ends were trimmed by 1 base and 0 bases, with 10 bases remaining between them. The CDR3, as DNA: TGTGCCAGCAGCGTATGGGGGGTCGCGAACACCGGGGAGCTGTTTTTT. Its translation: CASSVWGVANTGELFF.

The chain uses TRBV19 and TRBJ1-1; the D gene is possibly TRBD1 (6 bases). CDR1 and CDR2 (germline): LNHDA, SQIVND (reference sequence). This CDR3 spans 13 amino acids. V gave up 4 bases and J gave up 6 bases, with 12 bases separating them. CDR3 region: CASSNLAGAEAFF. The CDR3 DNA reads as TGTGCCAGTAGTAATTTGGCAGGGGCTGAAGCTTTCTTT.

The chain employs TRBV28 and TRBJ2-7; the match to TRBD2 covers 12 bases. Germline V gene lookup returns CDR1 MDHEN and CDR2 SYDVKM. Trimming removed 6 bases from V and 1 base from J; junction bases left unmatched: 13. The length of the CDR3 is 18 residues. This CDR3 is CASSLGTGLAGSSYEQYF. In DNA, the CDR3 is TGTGCCAGCAGCCTGGGGACAGGACTAGCGGGATCTTCCTACGAGCAGTACTTC.

CDR3 in DNA: TGTGCCAGCAGTTACTCCTACGAAAAACTGTTTTTT. Translated: CASSYSYEKLFF. The chain combines TRBV6-2 or TRBV6-3 with TRBJ1-4, with D unclear. With 0 bases removed from V and 8 bases from J, the gap between germline ends came to 4 bases. CDR3 length: 12 residues. Germline assignment: CDR1 MNHEY and CDR2 SVGEGT.

V gene TRBV3-1 (or the pseudogene TRBV3-2) combines with J gene TRBJ1-2; 8 bases agree with TRBD1. The germline gives CDR1 LGHDT, CDR2 YNNKEL (reference sequence). J gave up 7 bases and V 4 bases, and 11 bases lay outside the gene matches. The CDR3 sequence is 15 residues long. CDR3 DNA sequence: TGTGCCAGCAGCCGGAACCAGGGGGCGGAGGGTGGCTACACCTTC. Translating it yields CASSRNQGAEGGYTF.

This chain uses TRBV28 with TRBJ2-7, with TRBD2 as a possible D gene (7 bases). V was shortened by 8 bases and J by 2 bases, with 19 bases between the two germline ends. Germline V gives CDR1 MDHEN, CDR2 SYDVKM. The CDR3 is 15 amino acids. The CDR3 DNA follows: TGTGCCAGCGTAGGAGGGGGAGGGCCGACCTACGAGCAGTACTTC. It encodes CASVGGGGPTYEQYF.

This clone was observed once. The chain combines TRBV5-6 with TRBJ2-7, with D possibly TRBD1 on 5 matching bases. The V end was cut by 0 bases, the J end by 4 bases, with 8 bases between. Per the germline V gene, CDR1 is SGHDT and CDR2 is YYEEEE. The CDR3 is 13 amino acids. Here the CDR3 reads CASSLGDRYEQYF. The CDR3 DNA reads as TGTGCCAGCAGCTTGGGCGACAGATACGAGCAGTACTTC. Based on the CDR3 plus reference TRBV5-6 and TRBJ2-7, the full variable domain is DAGVTQSPTHLIKTRGQQVTLRCSPKSGHDTVSWYQQALGQGPQFIFQYYEEEERQRGNFPDRFSGHQFPNYSSELNVNALLLGDSALYLCASSLGDRYEQYFGPGTRLTVT.

The rearrangement links TRBV7-9 to TRBJ2-1; possibly TRBD2 for D (6 bases). The germline gives CDR1 SEHNR, CDR2 FQNEAQ (reference sequence). V lost 5 bases to trimming and J lost 8 bases, with 25 bases between them. The CDR3 covers 17 residues. CDR3 DNA sequence: TGTGCCAGCAGCCCCGGGACTGGGGGACTCTCTGGCTATGAGCAGTTCTTC. Residues: CASSPGTGGLSGYEQFF.

The chain couples TRBV5-1 to TRBJ1-2, with D tentatively TRBD1 (6 bases). Trimming pared 4 bases from V and 2 bases from J, leaving 9 bases between. This CDR3 is 13 amino acids long. Germline values: CDR1 SGHRS, CDR2 YFSETQ. The CDR3 DNA follows: TGCGCCAGCAGCCCCCAGGGGAACTATGGCTACACCTTC. Its translation is CASSPQGNYGYTF.

The chain recombines TRBV27 with TRBJ2-3; D not resolved. Germline assignment: CDR1 MNHEY and CDR2 SMNVEV (reference sequence). This CDR3 is built from 15 residues. Deletions cut 1 base from V and 6 bases from J, with 14 bases between. The CDR3 DNA follows: TGTGCCAGCAGTTTATTACGGTTCCCGTTGGATACGCAGTATTTT. Translation gives CASSLLRFPLDTQYF.

This clone was recorded only once. The chain combines TRBV4-1 with TRBJ2-2, with a tentative D call TRBD2 (5 bases). Trimming stripped 2 bases from V and 0 bases from J, with 7 bases between. The germline V gene has CDR1 MGHRA and CDR2 YSYEKL. This CDR3 is 15 amino acids long. The CDR3 DNA sequence: TGCGCCAGCAGCCAAAGGACTGCGAACACCGGGGAGCTGTTTTTT. It specifies CASSQRTANTGELFF.

CDR3 bases: TGCGCCAGCAGCTTGGTCCCGACCGGACAGGGAAACACCTTC. Translation gives CASSLVPTGQGNTF. The chain has TRBV5-1 and TRBJ1-2; 8 bases align to TRBD1. This CDR3 has 14 amino acids. Germline V lookup: CDR1 SGHRS, CDR2 YFSETQ. V gave up 0 bases and J gave up 12 bases; unmatched junction bases: 10.

The chain recombines TRBV9 with TRBJ2-7; TRBD2 might be the D (5 bases). The V gene's germline CDR1 is SGDLS and CDR2 YYNGEE. The CDR3 is 13 residues long. Trimming took off 0 bases at V and 3 bases at J, with 7 bases between the two ends. The CDR3 region has the DNA TGTGCCAGCAGCGTAGCGGGGAGCTACGAGCAGTACTTC. Translating gives CASSVAGSYEQYF.

This chain connects TRBV12-3 or TRBV12-4 to TRBJ2-2; D possibly corresponds to TRBD1 (6 bases). The length of the CDR3 is 13 residues. The V gene lost 6 bases and the J gene lost 5 bases, with 10 bases spanning the gap. The CDR3 loop reads CASRQQGTGELFF. In nucleotides, the CDR3 is TGTGCCAGCAGGCAACAGGGAACCGGGGAGCTGTTTTTT.

This chain connects TRBV6-5 to TRBJ1-5; 10 bases map to TRBD1. V dropped 6 bases and J dropped 6; count of bases not matched to a gene: 8. The CDR3 sequence is 15 residues long. CDR1 is MNHEY and CDR2 is SVGAGI in the germline V gene. This chain's CDR3 is CASSSLDRGTQPQHF. CDR3 sequence (DNA): TGTGCCAGCAGCTCCCTGGACAGGGGGACTCAGCCCCAGCATTTT.

The chain has TRBV19 and TRBJ1-1; the D gene is possibly TRBD1 (6 bases). Germline CDR1 reads LNHDA; CDR2 reads SQIVND (reference sequence). The CDR3 is 19 residues long. Trimming pared 5 bases from V and 0 bases from J, leaving 25 bases between. DNA for the CDR3: TGTGCCAGTAGTCCCTCTCCGCCACAACAGGGCGATGTGAACACTGAAGCTTTCTTT. The encoded protein is CASSPSPPQQGDVNTEAFF.

The chain joins TRBV5-1 to TRBJ2-7; weak D call: TRBD1 (6 bases). The CDR3 loop spans 14 amino acids. With 0 bases removed from V and 2 bases from J, the gap between germline ends came to 9 bases. Germline V gene data show CDR1 as SGHRS and CDR2 as YFSETQ. CDR3 amino acids: CASSLDREPYEQYF. Here the CDR3 DNA reads TGCGCCAGCAGCTTGGACAGGGAGCCCTACGAGCAGTACTTC.

The genes are TRBV10-3 and TRBJ2-7; a weak D match, TRBD1 (6 bases). V lost 6 bases, J lost 4 bases, and 22 bases lay in between. CDR3 length equals 16 residues. Looked up from germline, CDR1 is ENHRY and CDR2 is SYGVKD. The CDR3 bases are TGTGCCATCAGCCTCAAAGAGGGGGATCAGCAATACGAGCAGTACTTC. Its translation is CAISLKEGDQQYEQYF.

The gene calls are TRBV9 and TRBJ2-4, with D possibly TRBD2 on 7 matching bases. V was trimmed by 1 base and J by 8 bases, leaving 10 bases between them. The CDR3 sequence is 13 residues long. Germline CDR1 SGDLS, CDR2 YYNGEE. In DNA form, the CDR3 reads TGTGCCAGCAGCGTAAGGGGGGGTGACATTCAGTACTTC. Its translation is CASSVRGGDIQYF.

This clone was counted once. Additional DNA sequences in this sample encode the identical CDR3. The genes are TRBV11-2 and TRBJ1-2; 8 bases are a match to TRBD1. The length of the CDR3 is 13 residues. The germline V gene has CDR1 SGHAT and CDR2 FQNNGV. V lost 4 bases to trimming and J lost 4 bases; unmatched junction nucleotides: 2. This CDR3 reads CASSSGQGYGYTF. CDR3 bases: TGTGCCAGCAGCTCTGGACAGGGCTATGGCTACACCTTC. Drawing the rest from reference TRBV11-2 and TRBJ1-2, the complete variable domain is EAGVAQSPRYKIIEKRQSVAFWCNPISGHATLYWYQQILGQGPKLLIQFQNNGVVDDSQLPKDRFSAERLKGVDSTLKIQPAKLEDSAVYLCASSSGQGYGYTFGSGTRLTVV.

The chain combines TRBV20-1 with TRBJ2-5; tentatively, D is TRBD1 (6 bases). The CDR3 length is 10 residues. Germline CDR1 and CDR2: DFQATT and SNEGSKA (reference sequence). Trimming took 7 bases from V and 6 from J, leaving 9 bases between them. This CDR3 reads CSVQGQTQYF. For the CDR3, the DNA is TGCAGTGTTCAGGGGCAGACCCAGTACTTC.

The V and J genes are TRBV3-1 (or the pseudogene TRBV3-2) and TRBJ2-1, with 8 bases matching TRBD1. The V gene's germline CDR1 is LGHDT and CDR2 YNNKEL (reference sequence). There are 15 residues in the CDR3. V trimming: 6 bases; J trimming: 4 bases; junction bases outside the gene matches: 8. Here the CDR3 reads CASRQTRTGYNEQFF. The CDR3 DNA is TGTGCCAGCAGGCAAACGAGGACAGGGTACAATGAGCAGTTCTTC.

This chain uses TRBV9 with TRBJ2-1, with 9 bases identical to TRBD2. Unmatched junction bases numbered 4, after V lost 6 bases and J lost 6 bases. In germline, CDR1 is SGDLS, CDR2 YYNGEE. The length of the CDR3 is 13 residues. The CDR3 DNA is TGTGCCAGCACGGCGGGAGGGCCCAATGAGCAGTTCTTC. Translation gives CASTAGGPNEQFF.

J is TRBJ1-5 and V is TRBV25-1, with D tentatively TRBD1 (5 bases). Germline V lookup: CDR1 MGHDK, CDR2 SYGVNS. CDR3 length equals 15 residues. V was pared by 1 base and J by 6 bases, with 13 bases between. The CDR3 coding sequence is TGTGCCAGCAGTGAATGGAGGGGTGGGCGTCAGCCCCAGCATTTT. It specifies CASSEWRGGRQPQHF.

The J gene is TRBJ2-7, the V gene TRBV7-6; 9 positions agree with TRBD1. The V and J ends lost 3 bases and 3 bases, in that order; junction bases with no gene match: 18. In germline, CDR1 is SGHVS, CDR2 FNYEAQ. CDR3 length equals 19 residues. CDR3 nucleotide sequence: TGTGCCAGCAGCTTCAATTTACCTGGGATGGGACAGGGAGGCTACGAGCAGTACTTC. Encoded protein: CASSFNLPGMGQGGYEQYF.

For this clone: This same CDR3 is encoded by further DNA sequences in the sample. The chain recombines TRBV28 with TRBJ2-6; TRBD2 is a possible D gene (6 bases). The CDR3 totals 15 residues. Germline V CDR1 and CDR2: MDHEN, SYDVKM. Trimming removed 2 bases at V and 1 base at J, with 6 bases between. The CDR3 reads CASSLGGSGANVLTF. DNA of the CDR3: TGTGCCAGCAGTTTAGGGGGGTCTGGGGCCAACGTCCTGACTTTC.